This TCR beta chain originates from a study of blood T cells in healthy people across ages. General study points: More naive CD4+ cells and higher diversity were found in long-lived than in aged donors. Measured against age, TCR beta diversity per million T cells decreased in a roughly linear manner.

As for this clonotype: Its antigen is still unknown. A read error may produce the germline difference seen at one junction end.

The germline V gene encodes CDR1 MNHEY and CDR2 SMNVEV (reference sequence). This CDR3 spans 19 amino acids. PCR was performed a second time for about 7 to 12 cycles using a sample-barcoded 5' primer and a J-beta primer mix. TCRdb passed the 5' RACE reads through MiXCR, listing each CDR3 protein once. The top ten hold 3% of the sample, which has about 780,000 distinct CDR3 sequences, about a quarter seen once. The authors extracted at least 5.5 micrograms of total RNA per sample. The data were also submitted as part of a second study, on T cells of mothers and their children. This second study notes: The TCR beta CDR3 read count exceeded 8 million for each mother and was about 3.1 million for each child.

The sample was blood. The V gene is TRBV27, the J gene TRBJ2-1; the match to TRBD2 covers 16 bases. The receptor was derived from a boy younger than 18 in good health. DNA for the CDR3: TGTGCCAGCAGTCCACAGGCTCCGGGACTAGCGGGGGGGCTCAATGAGCAGCTCTTC. It codes for CASSPQAPGLAGGLNEQLF.